The 17 T cell receptor beta chains in this list originate from one sample, sequenced in a study of blood T cell repertoires in COVID-19. Sequenced by immunoSEQ multiplex PCR; TCRdb stores in-frame clones only, minus some. This table has about 130,000 clones, about 76% appearing once. The sequencing sample was made of peripheral blood. The receptors were sampled from a man older than 75 with acute or convalescent COVID-19.

This clone showed up just a few times. This chain links TRBV7-2 with TRBJ1-4; D gene unclear. The CDR3 length is 13 residues. Germline values: CDR1 SGHTA, CDR2 FQGNSA. The V end was cut by 6 bases, the J end by 0 bases, with 5 bases between. CDR3 coding DNA: TGTGCCAGCAGAGCTTCAACTAATGAAAAACTGTTTTTT. Residues: CASRASTNEKLFF.

This clone has just a few counts. V gene TRBV5-6 combines with J gene TRBJ2-1; no firm D call. Germline V lookup: CDR1 SGHDT, CDR2 YYEEEE. V lost 0 bases and J lost 7, with 5 bases in between. This CDR3 has 12 residues. In nucleotides, the CDR3 is TGTGCCAGCAGCTTGGATCGGAATGAGCAGTTCTTC. Amino acids: CASSLDRNEQFF.

The chain has TRBV5-1 and TRBJ2-3; D unresolved. CDR1 is SGHRS, CDR2 YFSETQ, per germline. The CDR3 loop spans 14 amino acids. Deletions cut 3 bases from V and 6 bases from J, with 14 bases between. CDR3 coding DNA: TGCGCCAGCAGCTACACAGTGGAACGGGATACGCAGTATTTT. Protein: CASSYTVERDTQYF.

The chain combines TRBV4-2 with TRBJ2-1, with 7 nucleotides matching TRBD2. The V gene's germline CDR1 is LGHNA and CDR2 YNFKEQ. This CDR3 has 19 amino acids. V shed 1 base, J shed 1 base, and the junction held 13 bases outside the gene matches. The CDR3 sequence is CASSQGWAGDRRSYNEQFF. The CDR3 DNA reads as TGTGCCAGCAGCCAAGGATGGGCGGGGGATCGTAGGTCCTACAATGAGCAGTTCTTC.

The rearrangement uses TRBV15 and TRBJ2-2; TRBD1 agrees at 7 bases. The germline gives CDR1 LNHNV, CDR2 YYDKDF (reference sequence). The CDR3 covers 17 residues. J was trimmed by 5 bases and V by 0 bases; bases with no gene match: 9. As DNA, the CDR3 is TGTGCCACCAGCAGAGATCGAGGGGGCGGTTTTACCGGGGAGCTGTTTTTT. Encoded protein: CATSRDRGGGFTGELFF.

The genes are TRBV29-1 and TRBJ1-2; no definite D call. The CDR3 is 13 residues long. The germline V gene has CDR1 SQVTM and CDR2 ANQGSEA. V dropped 3 bases and J dropped 4 bases, with 12 bases sitting between them. The CDR3 DNA sequence: TGCAGCGTTGACATGGGCAGCATCTATGGCTACACCTTC. Its protein product is CSVDMGSIYGYTF.

The J gene is TRBJ1-1, the V gene TRBV4-3; D gene ambiguous. This CDR3 has 19 residues. The V gene's germline CDR1 is LGHNA and CDR2 YSLEER. The V end lost 1 base, the J end lost 4 bases, and 25 bases lay between the germline ends. The CDR3 sequence is CASSQGGRLLRGRITEAFF. As DNA, the CDR3 is TGCGCCAGCAGCCAAGGCGGGCGTCTATTACGTGGGCGCATCACTGAAGCTTTCTTT.

The CDR3: CASSPIAGGPTDTQYF. The DNA of the CDR3 is TGCGCCAGCAGCCCGATAGCGGGGGGGCCTACAGATACGCAGTATTTT. The chain joins TRBV5-1 to TRBJ2-3; 11 nucleotides match TRBD2. V dropped 4 bases and J dropped 3; count of bases not matched to a gene: 7. Germline V CDR1 and CDR2: SGHRS, YFSETQ. The CDR3 runs to 16 residues. The variable domain in full, completed from reference TRBV5-1 and TRBJ2-3, reads KAGVTQTPRYLIKTRGQQVTLSCSPISGHRSVSWYQQTPGQGLQFLFEYFSETQRNKGNFPGRFSGRQFSNSRSEMNVSTLELGDSALYLCASSPIAGGPTDTQYFGPGTRLTVL.

The chain recombines TRBV7-9 with TRBJ2-3; 12 bases line up with TRBD2. CDR1 and CDR2 from the germline V gene are SEHNR and FQNEAQ (reference sequence). J was trimmed by 2 bases and V by 6 bases; bases with no gene match: 3. The CDR3 spans 15 residues. The DNA for the CDR3 is TGTGCCAGCAGTCGGACTAGCGGGAACACAGATACGCAGTATTTT. Its translation: CASSRTSGNTDTQYF.

V gene TRBV10-3 combines with J gene TRBJ1-4; D is possibly TRBD1 (5 bases). The V and J ends lost 3 bases and 3 bases respectively, with 11 bases between them. CDR3 length equals 15 residues. CDR1 is ENHRY, CDR2 SYGVKD, per germline. In nucleotides, the CDR3 is TGTGCCATCAGTGAAAGGGGCCTGGCTAATGAAAAACTGTTTTTT. Amino acids: CAISERGLANEKLFF.

This clone was seen a handful of times. The chain has TRBV2 and TRBJ2-2; D is perhaps TRBD2 (6 bases). The germline V gene encodes CDR1 SNHLY and CDR2 FYNNEI. The CDR3 runs to 14 residues. V lost 8 bases, J lost 7 bases, and 17 bases lay in between. The CDR3 DNA follows: TGTGCCAGCGGAGGAGAGCGGGTAGGCGGGGAGCTGTTTTTT. Amino acid sequence: CASGGERVGGELFF.

The chain carries TRBV9 and TRBJ2-3; TRBD1 is a possible D gene (5 bases). The CDR3 has 16 amino acids. Germline CDR1 SGDLS, CDR2 YYNGEE. Trimming left V 4 bases short and J 2 bases short, with 17 bases between. The CDR3 DNA sequence: TGTGCCAGCAGCCCAAGGGTAGGGGAACCCACAGATACGCAGTATTTT. Translation: CASSPRVGEPTDTQYF.

The chain uses TRBV6-2 or TRBV6-3 and TRBJ2-5; the match to TRBD1 covers 8 bases. The V segment lost 4 bases and the J segment 3 bases; nucleotides outside the gene matches: 10. Germline V gene lookup returns CDR1 MNHEY and CDR2 SVGEGT. The CDR3 consists of 16 residues. CDR3 region: CASSWAPGQEKETQYF. CDR3 nucleotide sequence: TGTGCCAGCAGTTGGGCTCCGGGACAGGAAAAAGAGACCCAGTACTTC.

This clone was counted a single time. The chain couples TRBV14 to TRBJ2-1, with 8 bases matching TRBD1. V was pared by 4 bases and J by 0 bases, with 14 bases of the junction left unmatched. Germline V gives CDR1 SGHDN, CDR2 FVKESK. This CDR3 comprises 19 residues. Written as DNA, the CDR3 is TGTGCCAGCAGCCCCAGTTACAGGGGGGCGGAGAGCTCCTACAATGAGCAGTTCTTC. Amino acid sequence: CASSPSYRGAESSYNEQFF.

The chain couples TRBV6-5 to TRBJ1-2; D call uncertain. The germline V gene encodes CDR1 MNHEY and CDR2 SVGAGI. This CDR3 is 13 amino acids long. V shed 7 bases and J shed 4 bases, with 13 bases lying between them. CDR3 sequence reads: CASTNWGGYGYTF. CDR3 coding DNA: TGTGCCAGCACCAACTGGGGAGGCTATGGCTACACCTTC.

The chain has TRBV18 and TRBJ2-7; 7 nucleotides match TRBD2. With 3 bases clipped from V and 2 bases from J, the junction kept 10 bases outside the gene matches. The CDR3 runs to 16 residues. Germline-derived CDR1 and CDR2 are KGHSH and LQKENI. The CDR3 nucleotides read TGTGCCAGCTCACCGGGGGGGGAACCCCGGGCCTACGAGCAGTACTTC. It is translated as CASSPGGEPRAYEQYF.

The chain recombines TRBV7-9 with TRBJ1-2; weak D call: TRBD1 (5 bases). Trimming took off 7 bases at V and 0 bases at J, with 18 bases between the two ends. The CDR3 extends over 16 amino acids. The germline CDR1 and CDR2 sequences are SEHNR and FQNEAQ (reference sequence). CDR3 sequence: CASTERWRGANYGYTF. As DNA, the CDR3 is TGTGCCAGCACCGAAAGGTGGAGGGGAGCTAACTATGGCTACACCTTC. Variable domain in full (rest from reference TRBV7-9 and TRBJ1-2): DTGVSQNPRHKITKRGQNVTFRCDPISEHNRLYWYRQTLGQGPEFLTYFQNEAQLEKSRLLSDRFSAERPKGSFSTLEIQRTEQGDSAMYLCASTERWRGANYGYTFGSGTRLTVV.